The clone carrying this T cell receptor beta chain showed up just a few times. The antigen is unknown. The sample originates from a study of chemoradiotherapy in HPV16-positive cancers. Produced via immunoSEQ multiplex PCR; TCRdb's table is partial and in-frame only. The data contain around 5,000 clones, roughly 86% of them singletons. Findings and limits, study-wide: The functional HPV-specific definition rests on just a couple of HPV16-positive patients. During treatment, candidate HPV-specific clones and E7-related motifs expanded in tumor.

V dropped 2 bases and J dropped 2 bases, with 7 bases sitting between them. CDR3 size: 13 residues. Germline V gene sequence: CDR1 SGHRS, CDR2 YFSETQ. The rearrangement joins TRBV5-1 to TRBJ2-5, with D possibly matching TRBD2 (5 bases). The input for sequencing was tumor tissue, taken from a patient who underwent chemoradiotherapy. The sequence was obtained from a human donor with HPV-associated anogenital cancer. The CDR3 region is CASSFGEQETQYF. DNA for the CDR3: TGCGCCAGCAGCTTCGGGGAACAAGAGACCCAGTACTTC.